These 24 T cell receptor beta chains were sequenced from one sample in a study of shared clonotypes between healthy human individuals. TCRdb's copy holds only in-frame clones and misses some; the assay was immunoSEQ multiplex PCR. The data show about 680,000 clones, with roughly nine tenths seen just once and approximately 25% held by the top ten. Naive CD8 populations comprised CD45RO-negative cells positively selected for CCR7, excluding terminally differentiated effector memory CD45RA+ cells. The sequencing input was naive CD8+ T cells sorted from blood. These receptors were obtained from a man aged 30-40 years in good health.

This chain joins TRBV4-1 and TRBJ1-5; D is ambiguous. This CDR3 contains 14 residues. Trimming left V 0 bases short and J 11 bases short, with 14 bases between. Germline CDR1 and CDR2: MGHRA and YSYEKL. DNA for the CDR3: TGCGCCAGCAGCCAAGATACAGACCAATTGGCCCAGCATTTT. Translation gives CASSQDTDQLAQHF.

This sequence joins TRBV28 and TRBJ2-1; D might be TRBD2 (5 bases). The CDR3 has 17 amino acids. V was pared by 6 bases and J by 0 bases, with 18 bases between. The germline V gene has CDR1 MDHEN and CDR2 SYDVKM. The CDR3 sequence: CASRLRIAGSSYNEQFF. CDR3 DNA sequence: TGTGCCAGCAGGCTAAGAATAGCTGGGAGCTCCTACAATGAGCAGTTCTTC.

CDR3 sequence reads: CASSAGTSGSDTQYF. The CDR3 bases are TGTGCCAGCAGCGCCGGGACTAGCGGAAGTGATACGCAGTATTTT. The chain couples TRBV5-8 to TRBJ2-3, with 11 bases that match TRBD2. The ends lost 4 bases at V and 6 bases at J; junction bases unmatched: 7. The CDR3 extends over 15 amino acids. The germline gives CDR1 SGHTS, CDR2 YDEGEE.

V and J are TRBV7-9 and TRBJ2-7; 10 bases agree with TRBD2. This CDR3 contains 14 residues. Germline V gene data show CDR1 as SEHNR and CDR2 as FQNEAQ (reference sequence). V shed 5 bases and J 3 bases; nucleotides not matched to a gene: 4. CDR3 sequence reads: CASSRLAGDYEQYF. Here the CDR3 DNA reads TGTGCCAGCAGCCGGCTAGCGGGGGACTACGAGCAGTACTTC.

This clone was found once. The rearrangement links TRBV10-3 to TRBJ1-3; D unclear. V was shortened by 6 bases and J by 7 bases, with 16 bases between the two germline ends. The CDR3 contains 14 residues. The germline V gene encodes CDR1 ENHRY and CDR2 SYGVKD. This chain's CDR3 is CAISGEGAWNTIYF. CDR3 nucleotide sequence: TGTGCCATCAGCGGGGAGGGAGCTTGGAACACCATATATTTT.

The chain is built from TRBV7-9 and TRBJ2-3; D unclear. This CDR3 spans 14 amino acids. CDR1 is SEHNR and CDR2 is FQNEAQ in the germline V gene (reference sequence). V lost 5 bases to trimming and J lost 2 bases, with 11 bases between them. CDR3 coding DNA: TGTGCCAGCAGCGGTTCAAGCCCCACAGATACGCAGTATTTT. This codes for CASSGSSPTDTQYF.

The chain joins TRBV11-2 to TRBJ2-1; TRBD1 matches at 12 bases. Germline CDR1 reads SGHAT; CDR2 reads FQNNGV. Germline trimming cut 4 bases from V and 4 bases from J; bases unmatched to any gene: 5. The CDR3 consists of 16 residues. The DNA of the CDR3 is TGTGCCAGCAGCTCCGGGGACAGGGGGCGGTACAATGAGCAGTTCTTC. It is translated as CASSSGDRGRYNEQFF. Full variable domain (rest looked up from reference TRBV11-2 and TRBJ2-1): EAGVAQSPRYKIIEKRQSVAFWCNPISGHATLYWYQQILGQGPKLLIQFQNNGVVDDSQLPKDRFSAERLKGVDSTLKIQPAKLEDSAVYLCASSSGDRGRYNEQFFGPGTRLTVL.

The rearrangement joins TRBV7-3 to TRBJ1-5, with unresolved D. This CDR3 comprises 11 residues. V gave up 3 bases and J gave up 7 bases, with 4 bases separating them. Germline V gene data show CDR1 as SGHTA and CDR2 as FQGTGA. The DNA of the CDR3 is TGTGCCAGCAGCTTTGGCCAGCCCCAGCATTTT. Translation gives CASSFGQPQHF.

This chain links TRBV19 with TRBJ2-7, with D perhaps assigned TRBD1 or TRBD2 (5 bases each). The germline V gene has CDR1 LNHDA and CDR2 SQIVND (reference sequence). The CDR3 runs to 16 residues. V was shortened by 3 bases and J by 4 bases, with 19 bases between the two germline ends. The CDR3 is CASSMRAGRPQYEQYF. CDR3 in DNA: TGTGCCAGTAGTATGAGGGCAGGGCGACCCCAATACGAGCAGTACTTC.

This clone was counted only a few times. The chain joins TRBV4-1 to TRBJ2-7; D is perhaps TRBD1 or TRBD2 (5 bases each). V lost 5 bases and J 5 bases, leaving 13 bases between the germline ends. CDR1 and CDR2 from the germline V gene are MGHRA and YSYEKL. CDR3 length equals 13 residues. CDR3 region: CASSLGDGDEQYF. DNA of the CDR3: TGCGCCAGCAGCTTAGGGGACGGTGACGAGCAGTACTTC.

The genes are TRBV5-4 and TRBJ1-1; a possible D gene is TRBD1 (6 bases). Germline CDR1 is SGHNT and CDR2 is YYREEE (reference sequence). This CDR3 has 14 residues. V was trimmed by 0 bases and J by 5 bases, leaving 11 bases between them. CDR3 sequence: CASSLAGAGTEAFF. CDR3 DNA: TGTGCCAGCAGCTTGGCGGGGGCAGGGACTGAAGCTTTCTTT.

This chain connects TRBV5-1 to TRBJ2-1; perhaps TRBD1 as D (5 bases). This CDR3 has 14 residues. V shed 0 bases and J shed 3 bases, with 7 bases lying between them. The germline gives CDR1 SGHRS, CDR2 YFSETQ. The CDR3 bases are TGCGCCAGCAGCTTGGGGACACACTACAATGAGCAGTTCTTC. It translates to CASSLGTHYNEQFF.

CDR3 residues: CASSYGTDGYTF. DNA for the CDR3: TGTGCCAGCAGTTACGGGACGGATGGCTACACCTTC. V gene TRBV6-5 combines with J gene TRBJ1-2; D possibly corresponds to TRBD1 (5 bases). The V end was cut by 2 bases, the J end by 6 bases, with 7 bases between. CDR1 MNHEY and CDR2 SVGAGI come from the germline V gene. The CDR3 spans 12 residues.

The CDR3 DNA reads as TGTGCCAGCAGCTTAGGTGGGACTAGCGTGTTCACAGATACGCAGTATTTT. This encodes CASSLGGTSVFTDTQYF. The V and J genes are TRBV11-2 and TRBJ2-3; 10 nucleotides align to TRBD2. The V gene end was trimmed by 1 base and the J gene end by 2 bases; junction bases not matched to a gene: 6. CDR1 is SGHAT, CDR2 FQNNGV, per germline. CDR3 length: 17 amino acids. The entire variable domain, with the rest obtained from reference TRBV11-2 and TRBJ2-3, is as follows: EAGVAQSPRYKIIEKRQSVAFWCNPISGHATLYWYQQILGQGPKLLIQFQNNGVVDDSQLPKDRFSAERLKGVDSTLKIQPAKLEDSAVYLCASSLGGTSVFTDTQYFGPGTRLTVL.

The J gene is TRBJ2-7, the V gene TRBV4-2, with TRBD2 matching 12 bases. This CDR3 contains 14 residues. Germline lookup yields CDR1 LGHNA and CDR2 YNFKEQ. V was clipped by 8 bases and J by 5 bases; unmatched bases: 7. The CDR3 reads CASSTSGSVHEQYF. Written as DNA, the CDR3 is TGTGCCAGCTCGACTAGCGGGAGTGTCCACGAGCAGTACTTC.

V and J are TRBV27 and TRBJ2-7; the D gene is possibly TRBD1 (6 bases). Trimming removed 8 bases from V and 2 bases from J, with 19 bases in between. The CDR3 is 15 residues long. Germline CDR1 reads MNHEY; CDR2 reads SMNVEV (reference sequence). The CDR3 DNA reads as TGTGCCAGCCGCCTACTGGACAGCTCAACCTACGAGCAGTACTTC. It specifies CASRLLDSSTYEQYF.

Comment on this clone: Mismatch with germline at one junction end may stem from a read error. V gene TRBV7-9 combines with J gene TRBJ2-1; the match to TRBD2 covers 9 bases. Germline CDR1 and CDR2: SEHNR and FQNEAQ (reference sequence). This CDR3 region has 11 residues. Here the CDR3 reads CRAGGYNEQFF. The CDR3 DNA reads TGCAGGGCGGGAGGGTACAATGAGCAGTTCTTC.

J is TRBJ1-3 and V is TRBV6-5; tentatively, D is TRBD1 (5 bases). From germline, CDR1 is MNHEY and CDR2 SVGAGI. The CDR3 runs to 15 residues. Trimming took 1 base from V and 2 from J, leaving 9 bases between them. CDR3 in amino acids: CASSYFREAGNTIYF. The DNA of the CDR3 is TGTGCCAGCAGTTACTTCAGGGAGGCTGGAAACACCATATATTTT.

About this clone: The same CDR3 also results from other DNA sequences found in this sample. CDR3 in DNA: TGCAGCGTTGAAGGACAGGGGGAAAATGAGCAGTTCTTC. Translated: CSVEGQGENEQFF. The chain recombines TRBV29-1 with TRBJ2-1, with TRBD1 identical over 9 bases. Trimming removed 1 base from V and 7 bases from J; junction bases left unmatched: 2. Germline V gene lookup returns CDR1 SQVTM and CDR2 ANQGSEA. This CDR3 region has 13 residues.

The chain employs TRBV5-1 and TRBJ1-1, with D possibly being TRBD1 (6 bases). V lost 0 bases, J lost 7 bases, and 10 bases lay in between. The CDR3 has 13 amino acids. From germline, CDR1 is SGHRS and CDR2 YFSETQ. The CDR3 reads CASSLVGGGEAFF. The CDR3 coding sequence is TGCGCCAGCAGCTTGGTAGGGGGTGGTGAAGCTTTCTTT.

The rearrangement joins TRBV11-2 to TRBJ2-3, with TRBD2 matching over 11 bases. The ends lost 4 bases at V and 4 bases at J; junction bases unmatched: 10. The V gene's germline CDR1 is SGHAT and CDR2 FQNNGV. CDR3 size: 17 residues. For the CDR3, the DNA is TGTGCCAGCAGCTCCAGTTTAGCGGGAGGGCCGGCAGATACGCAGTATTTT. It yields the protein CASSSSLAGGPADTQYF.

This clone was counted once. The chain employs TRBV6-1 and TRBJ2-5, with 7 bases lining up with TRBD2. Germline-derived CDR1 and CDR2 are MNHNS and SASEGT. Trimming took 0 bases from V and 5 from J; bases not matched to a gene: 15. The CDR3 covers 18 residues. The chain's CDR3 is CASSEASGGRLGRETQYF. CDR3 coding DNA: TGTGCCAGCAGTGAAGCCTCGGGGGGTAGGCTAGGGCGGGAGACCCAGTACTTC.

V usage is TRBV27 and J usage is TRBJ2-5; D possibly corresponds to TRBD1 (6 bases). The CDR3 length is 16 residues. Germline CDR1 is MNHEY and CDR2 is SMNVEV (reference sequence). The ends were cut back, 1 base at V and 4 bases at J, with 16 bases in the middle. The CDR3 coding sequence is TGTGCCAGCAGTTTATTTGCAGGGGTGTTTGCAGAGACCCAGTACTTC. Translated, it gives CASSLFAGVFAETQYF.

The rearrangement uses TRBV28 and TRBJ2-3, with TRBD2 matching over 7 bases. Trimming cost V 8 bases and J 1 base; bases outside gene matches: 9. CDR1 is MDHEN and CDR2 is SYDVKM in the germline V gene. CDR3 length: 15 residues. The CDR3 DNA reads TGTGCCAGCCGCGCAGGGAGGGGTGGCACAGATACGCAGTATTTT. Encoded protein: CASRAGRGGTDTQYF.